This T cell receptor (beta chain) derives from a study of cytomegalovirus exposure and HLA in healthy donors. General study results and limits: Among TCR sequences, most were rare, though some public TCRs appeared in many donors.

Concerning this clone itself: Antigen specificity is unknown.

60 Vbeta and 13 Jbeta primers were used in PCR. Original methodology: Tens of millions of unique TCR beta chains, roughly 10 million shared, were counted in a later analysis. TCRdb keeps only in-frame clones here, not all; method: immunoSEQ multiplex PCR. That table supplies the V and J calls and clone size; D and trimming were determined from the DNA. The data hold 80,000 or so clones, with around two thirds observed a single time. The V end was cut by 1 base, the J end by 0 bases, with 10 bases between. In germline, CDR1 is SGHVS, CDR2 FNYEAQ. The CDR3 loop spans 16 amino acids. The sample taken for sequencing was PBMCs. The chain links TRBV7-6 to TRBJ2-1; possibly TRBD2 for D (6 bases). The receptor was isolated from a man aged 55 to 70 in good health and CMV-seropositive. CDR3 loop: CASSLEAGSSYNEQFF. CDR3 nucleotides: TGTGCCAGCAGCTTAGAGGCCGGGAGCTCCTACAATGAGCAGTTCTTC. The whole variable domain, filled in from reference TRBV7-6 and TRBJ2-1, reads GAGVSQSPRYKVTKRGQDVALRCDPISGHVSLYWYRQALGQGPEFLTYFNYEAQQDKSGLPNDRFSAERPEGSISTLTIQRTEQRDSAMYRCASSLEAGSSYNEQFFGPGTRLTVL.